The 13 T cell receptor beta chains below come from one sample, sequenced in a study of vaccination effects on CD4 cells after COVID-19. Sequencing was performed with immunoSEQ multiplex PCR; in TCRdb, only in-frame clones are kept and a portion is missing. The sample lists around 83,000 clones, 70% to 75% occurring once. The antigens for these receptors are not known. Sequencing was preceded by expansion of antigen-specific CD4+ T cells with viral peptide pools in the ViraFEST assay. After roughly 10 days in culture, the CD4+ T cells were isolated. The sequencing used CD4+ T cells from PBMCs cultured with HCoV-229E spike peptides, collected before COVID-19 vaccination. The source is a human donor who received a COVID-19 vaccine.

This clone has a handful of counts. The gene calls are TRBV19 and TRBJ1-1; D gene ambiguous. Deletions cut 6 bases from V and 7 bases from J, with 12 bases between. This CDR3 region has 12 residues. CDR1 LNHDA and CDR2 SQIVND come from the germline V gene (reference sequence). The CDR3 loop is CASSERSNEAFF. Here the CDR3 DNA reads TGTGCCAGTAGCGAGAGGAGCAATGAAGCTTTCTTT.

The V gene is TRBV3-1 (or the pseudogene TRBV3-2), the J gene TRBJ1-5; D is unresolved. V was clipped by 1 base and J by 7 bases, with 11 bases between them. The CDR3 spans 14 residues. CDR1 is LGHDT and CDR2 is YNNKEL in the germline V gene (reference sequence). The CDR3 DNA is TGTGCCAGCAGCCAAGGTTCGGGAGGCCAGCCCCAGCATTTT. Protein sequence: CASSQGSGGQPQHF.

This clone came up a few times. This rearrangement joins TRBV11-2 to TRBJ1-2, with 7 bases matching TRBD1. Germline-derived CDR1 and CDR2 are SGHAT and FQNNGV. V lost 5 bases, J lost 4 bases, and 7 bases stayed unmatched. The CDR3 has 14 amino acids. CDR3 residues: CASSQGGGTYGYTF. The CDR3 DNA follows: TGTGCCAGCAGCCAGGGGGGCGGAACCTATGGCTACACCTTC.

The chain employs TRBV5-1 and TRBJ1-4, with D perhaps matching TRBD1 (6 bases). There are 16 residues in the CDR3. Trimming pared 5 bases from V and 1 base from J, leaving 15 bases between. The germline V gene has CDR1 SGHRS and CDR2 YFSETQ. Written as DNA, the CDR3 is TGCGCCAGCAGTTCCTTCACAGGGAAAACTAATGAAAAACTGTTTTTT. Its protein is CASSSFTGKTNEKLFF.

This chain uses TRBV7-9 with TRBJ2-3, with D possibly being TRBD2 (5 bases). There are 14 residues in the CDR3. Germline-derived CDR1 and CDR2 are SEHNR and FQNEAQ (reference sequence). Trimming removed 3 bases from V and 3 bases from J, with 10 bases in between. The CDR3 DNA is TGTGCCAGCAGCTTGATGGGAGAGACAGATACGCAGTATTTT. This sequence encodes CASSLMGETDTQYF.

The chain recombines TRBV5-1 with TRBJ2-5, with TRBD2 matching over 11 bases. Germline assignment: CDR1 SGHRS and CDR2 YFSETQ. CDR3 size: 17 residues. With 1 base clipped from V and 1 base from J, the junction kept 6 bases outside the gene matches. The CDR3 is CASSLHLAGGSQETQYF. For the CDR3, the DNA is TGCGCCAGCAGCTTGCATCTAGCGGGGGGCTCCCAAGAGACCCAGTACTTC.

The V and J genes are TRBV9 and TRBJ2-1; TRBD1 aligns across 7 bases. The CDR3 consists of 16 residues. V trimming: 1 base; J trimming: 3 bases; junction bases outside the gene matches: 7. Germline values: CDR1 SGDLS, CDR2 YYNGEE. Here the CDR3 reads CASSVRSGQFYNEQFF. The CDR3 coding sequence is TGTGCCAGCAGCGTACGGTCGGGACAGTTCTACAATGAGCAGTTCTTC.

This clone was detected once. The CDR3 loop reads CASSYEGAANTGELFF. The CDR3 region has the DNA TGTGCCAGCAGTTACGAGGGGGCCGCGAACACCGGGGAGCTGTTTTTT. The J gene is TRBJ2-2, the V gene TRBV6-2 or TRBV6-3; 7 bases match TRBD1. The CDR3 covers 16 residues. Trimming removed 2 bases from V and 0 bases from J; junction bases left unmatched: 3. In germline, CDR1 is MNHEY, CDR2 SVGEGT.

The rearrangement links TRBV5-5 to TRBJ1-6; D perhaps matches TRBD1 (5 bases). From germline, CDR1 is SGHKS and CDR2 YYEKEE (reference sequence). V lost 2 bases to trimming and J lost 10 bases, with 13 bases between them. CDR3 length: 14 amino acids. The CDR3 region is CASSFVSPGSPLHF. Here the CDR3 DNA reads TGTGCCAGCAGCTTTGTATCGCCAGGGTCACCCCTCCACTTT.

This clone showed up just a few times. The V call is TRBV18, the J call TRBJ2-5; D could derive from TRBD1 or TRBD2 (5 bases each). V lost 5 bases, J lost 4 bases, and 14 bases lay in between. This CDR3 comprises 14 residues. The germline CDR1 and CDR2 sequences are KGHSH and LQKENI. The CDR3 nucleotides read TGTGCCAGCTCATCCTCCCGGGACGGAGAGACCCAGTACTTC. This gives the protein CASSSSRDGETQYF.

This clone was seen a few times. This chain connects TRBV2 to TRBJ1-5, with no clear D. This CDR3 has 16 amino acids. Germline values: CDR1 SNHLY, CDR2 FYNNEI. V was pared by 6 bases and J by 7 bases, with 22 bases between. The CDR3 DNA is TGTGCCAGCAGGGGTCTCCTTTCAGGTTCTGAGCAGCCCCAGCATTTT. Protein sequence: CASRGLLSGSEQPQHF.

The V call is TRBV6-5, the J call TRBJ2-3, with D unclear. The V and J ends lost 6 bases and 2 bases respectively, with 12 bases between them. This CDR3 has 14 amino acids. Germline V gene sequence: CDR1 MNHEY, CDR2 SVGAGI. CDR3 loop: CASRSPQDTDTQYF. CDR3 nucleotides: TGTGCCAGCAGGTCCCCGCAGGACACAGATACGCAGTATTTT.

The CDR3 reads CAWSVGLAGGPDTQYF. In DNA form, the CDR3 reads TGTGCCTGGAGTGTAGGACTAGCGGGGGGGCCGGATACGCAGTATTTT. V gene TRBV30 combines with J gene TRBJ2-3; 15 nucleotides line up with TRBD2. The CDR3 runs to 16 residues. The germline V gene has CDR1 GTSNPN and CDR2 SVGIG (reference sequence). V gave up 0 bases and J gave up 6 bases; unmatched junction bases: 4.